This is a list of T cell receptor beta chains from one sample in a study of blood T cell repertoires in COVID-19. Measured with immunoSEQ multiplex PCR; TCRdb has only the in-frame clones, and not every one. The sample has 200,000 to 250,000 clones; roughly four fifths are singletons. The sequencing input was PBMCs or T cells enriched from blood (not recorded which). These TCRs come from a man between 60 and 70 years old who had recovered from COVID-19. Both conserved end residues are part of each CDR3. A D gene is named only where the DNA matches it firmly. Not all rows give a size; the values are once, few, many and, for expanded clones, a class.

DNA	CDR3	size	D	V	J
TGTGCCAGCACCCAGGGGGCCACACCGAACACTGAAGCTTTCTTT	CASTQGATPNTEAFF	-	TRBD1	TRBV7-9	TRBJ1-1
TGCAGTGCTCACAGGGATGAGCAGTTCTTC	CSAHRDEQFF	-	-	TRBV20-1	TRBJ2-1
TGTGCCAGCAGCCCACCTCTCGGGACAGGGTACTCTGGGGCCAACGTCCTGACTTTC	CASSPPLGTGYSGANVLTF	once	TRBD1	TRBV7-6	TRBJ2-6
TGCGCCAGCAGCTTGGATAGCGGGGGGGCCTCAGATACGCAGTATTTT	CASSLDSGGASDTQYF	-	TRBD2	TRBV5-1	TRBJ2-3
TGTGCCGGGACTAGTAACACTGAAGCTTTCTTT	CAGTSNTEAFF	-	-	TRBV30	TRBJ1-1
TGTGCCAGCAGCTTCGAGGGTAGCTCTCGGGGTTCACCCCTCCACTTT	CASSFEGSSRGSPLHF	-	-	TRBV11-2	TRBJ1-6
TGTGCCAGCAGCTTAGGGACAGTTAATTCACCCCTCCACTTT	CASSLGTVNSPLHF	-	-	TRBV7-9	TRBJ1-6
TGCGCCAGCAGCATAACAGGGGGCGCCGCCTCCCAAGAGACCCAGTACTTC	CASSITGGAASQETQYF	-	TRBD1	TRBV5-1	TRBJ2-5
TGTGCCAGCAGCCGCGCCCGGACTCCTCTCGACGAGCAGTACTTC	CASSRARTPLDEQYF	-	-	TRBV7-9	TRBJ2-7
TGTGCCAGCAGTTACCTCGGGGTTCAGTATGGCTACACCTTC	CASSYLGVQYGYTF	-	-	TRBV6-5	TRBJ1-2
TGTGCCAGCAAAAAGGGGGGGAGCACAGATACGCAGTATTTT	CASKKGGSTDTQYF	-	-	TRBV6-5	TRBJ2-3
TGTGCCAGCAGTTTTGGACTGTCCTACGAGCAGTACTTC	CASSFGLSYEQYF	-	-	TRBV12-3/TRBV12-4	TRBJ2-7
TGTGCCAGCAGCCCACAATATGGTTCACCCCTCCACTTT	CASSPQYGSPLHF	once	-	TRBV13	TRBJ1-6
TGTGCCAGCAGCGTCGGACAGGGTCAATCCTACGAGCAGTACTTC	CASSVGQGQSYEQYF	-	TRBD1	TRBV9	TRBJ2-7
TGTGCCAGCAGGAAAGGGGCCCAAACTAACTATGGCTACACCTTC	CASRKGAQTNYGYTF	-	-	TRBV2	TRBJ1-2
TGTGCCAGCAGCCAAGCGGGCATCGGCGGGGAGACCCAGTACTTC	CASSQAGIGGETQYF	-	-	TRBV2	TRBJ2-5
TGTGCCTGGACCCGCACTAGCGGTAGCTCCTACGAGCAGTACTTC	CAWTRTSGSSYEQYF	-	TRBD2	TRBV30	TRBJ2-7
TGTGCCAGCAGCGAGGACAGAGGAAACACCATATATTTT	CASSEDRGNTIYF	-	-	TRBV6-5	TRBJ1-3
TGTGCCAGCAGCTTACAGGACGCTAGCACAGATACGCAGTATTTT	CASSLQDASTDTQYF	-	-	TRBV5-5	TRBJ2-3
TGTGCCACCAGTGACGCCCAACCAGGGGGGTATGGCTACACCTTC	CATSDAQPGGYGYTF	-	TRBD1	TRBV24-1	TRBJ1-2
TGCGCCAGCAGCTTGGTGTCGGTAGCCGGGCAAGAGACCCAGTACTTC	CASSLVSVAGQETQYF	-	-	TRBV5-1	TRBJ2-5
TGTGCCAGCAGCCGGCTAGGAGGGATCTTCGACGAGCAGTACTTC	CASSRLGGIFDEQYF	-	-	TRBV3-1/TRBV3-2	TRBJ2-7
TGTGCTAGTGGACCAACAGGGCAAGAGACCCAGTACTTC	CASGPTGQETQYF	-	-	TRBV12-5	TRBJ2-5
TGTGCCAGCAGCTTAGCGGGACAGTATAATTCACCCCTCCACTTT	CASSLAGQYNSPLHF	-	TRBD1	TRBV7-2	TRBJ1-6
TGTGCCAGCAGCCAACCGGGACAGGGCACAGATACGCAGTATTTT	CASSQPGQGTDTQYF	-	TRBD1	TRBV14	TRBJ2-3
TGTGCCAGTAGCTCCGGAGGGGTGCTGACCTTC	CASSSGGVLTF	-	-	TRBV19	TRBJ1-2
TGTGCCAGCAGCCCAAGAACCGGGACAGAGAATCAGCCCCAGCATTTT	CASSPRTGTENQPQHF	-	TRBD1	TRBV7-2	TRBJ1-5
TGTGCCTGGAGTTTCAGGGGGGTGAACACTGAAGCTTTCTTT	CAWSFRGVNTEAFF	-	TRBD1	TRBV30	TRBJ1-1
TGTGCCACCAGCAACCCGGGACAGGGGGATGGCTACACCTTC	CATSNPGQGDGYTF	-	TRBD1	TRBV15	TRBJ1-2
TGTGCCAGCAGTTTCGGACAGGGCCCTTCCTACGAGCAGTACTTC	CASSFGQGPSYEQYF	-	TRBD1	TRBV6-5	TRBJ2-7
TGTGCCAGCAGCCGAGTGGGGGGAGAGACCCAGTACTTC	CASSRVGGETQYF	-	-	TRBV12-3/TRBV12-4	TRBJ2-5
TGTGCCAGCAGTAGGGGGCAGGGGGCTTGGGCTGAAGCTTTCTTT	CASSRGQGAWAEAFF	-	TRBD1	TRBV6-5	TRBJ1-1
TGTGCCAGCAGCTTTAGGACAGGGGGCACTGAAGCTTTCTTT	CASSFRTGGTEAFF	-	TRBD1	TRBV11-2	TRBJ1-1